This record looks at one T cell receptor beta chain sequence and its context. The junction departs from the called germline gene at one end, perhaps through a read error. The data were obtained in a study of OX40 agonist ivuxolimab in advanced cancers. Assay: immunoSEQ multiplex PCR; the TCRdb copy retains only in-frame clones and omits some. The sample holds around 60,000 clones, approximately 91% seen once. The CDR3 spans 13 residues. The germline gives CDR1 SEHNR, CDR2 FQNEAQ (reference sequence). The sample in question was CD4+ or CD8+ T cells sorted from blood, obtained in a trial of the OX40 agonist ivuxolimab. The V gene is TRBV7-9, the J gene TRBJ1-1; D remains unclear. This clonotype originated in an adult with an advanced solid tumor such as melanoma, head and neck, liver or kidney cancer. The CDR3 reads CASSLSQNTGAFF. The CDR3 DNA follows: TGTGCCAGCAGCTTAAGCCAGAACACTGGAGCTTTCTTT.